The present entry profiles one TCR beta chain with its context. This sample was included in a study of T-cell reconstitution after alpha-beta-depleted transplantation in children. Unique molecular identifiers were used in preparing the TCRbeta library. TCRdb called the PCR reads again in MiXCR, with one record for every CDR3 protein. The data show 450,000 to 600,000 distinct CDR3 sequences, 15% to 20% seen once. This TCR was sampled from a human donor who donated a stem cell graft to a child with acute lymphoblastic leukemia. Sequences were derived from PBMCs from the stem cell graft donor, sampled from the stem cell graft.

The CDR3 loop reads CASSIGSRNEQFF. The DNA for the CDR3 is TGTGCCAGTAGTATAGGGTCAAGGAATGAGCAGTTCTTC. V and J are TRBV19 and TRBJ2-1; D is undetermined. Germline CDR1 LNHDA, CDR2 SQIVND (reference sequence). Trimming pared 1 base from V and 7 bases from J, leaving 8 bases between. CDR3 length: 13 amino acids.